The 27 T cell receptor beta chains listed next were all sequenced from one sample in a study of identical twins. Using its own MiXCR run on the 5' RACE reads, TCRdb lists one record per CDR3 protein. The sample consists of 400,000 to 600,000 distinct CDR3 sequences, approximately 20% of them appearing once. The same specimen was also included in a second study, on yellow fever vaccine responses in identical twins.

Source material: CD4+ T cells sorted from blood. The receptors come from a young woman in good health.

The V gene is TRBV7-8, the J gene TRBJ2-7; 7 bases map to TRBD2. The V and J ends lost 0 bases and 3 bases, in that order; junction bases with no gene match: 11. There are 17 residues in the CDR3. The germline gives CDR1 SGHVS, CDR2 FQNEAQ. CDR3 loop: CASSLAGLNREDYEQYF. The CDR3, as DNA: TGTGCCAGCAGCTTAGCGGGGTTGAATCGGGAGGACTACGAGCAGTACTTC.

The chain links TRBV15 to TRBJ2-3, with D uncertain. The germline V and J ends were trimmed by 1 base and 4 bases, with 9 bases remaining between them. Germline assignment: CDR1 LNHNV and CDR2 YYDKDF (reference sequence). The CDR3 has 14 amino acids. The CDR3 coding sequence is TGTGCCACCAGCAGAGGCAACAGAGCAGATACGCAGTATTTT. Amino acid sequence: CATSRGNRADTQYF.

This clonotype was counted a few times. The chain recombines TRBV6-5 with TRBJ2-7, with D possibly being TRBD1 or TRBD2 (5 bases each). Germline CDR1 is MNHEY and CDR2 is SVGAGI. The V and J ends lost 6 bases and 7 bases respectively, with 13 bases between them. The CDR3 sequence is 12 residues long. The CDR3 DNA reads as TGTGCCAGCAGCCCACGGGGCTTAGAGCAGTACTTC. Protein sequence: CASSPRGLEQYF.

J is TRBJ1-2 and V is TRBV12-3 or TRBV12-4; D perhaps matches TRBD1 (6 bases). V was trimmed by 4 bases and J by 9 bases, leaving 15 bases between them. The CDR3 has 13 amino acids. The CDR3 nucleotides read TGTGCCAGCAGTTCGACAGGAAACTTACGCTACACCTTC. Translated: CASSSTGNLRYTF.

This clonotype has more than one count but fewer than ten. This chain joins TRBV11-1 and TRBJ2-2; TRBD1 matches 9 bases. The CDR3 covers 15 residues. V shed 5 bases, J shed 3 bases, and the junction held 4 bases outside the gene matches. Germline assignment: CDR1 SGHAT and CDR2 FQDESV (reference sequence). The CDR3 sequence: CASSLGQGYTGELFF. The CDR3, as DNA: TGTGCCAGCAGCCTCGGACAGGGGTACACCGGGGAGCTGTTTTTT.

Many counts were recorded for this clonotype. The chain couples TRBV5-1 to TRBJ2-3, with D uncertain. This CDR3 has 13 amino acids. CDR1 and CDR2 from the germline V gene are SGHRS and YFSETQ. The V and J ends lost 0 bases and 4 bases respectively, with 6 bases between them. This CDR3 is CASSLAFPDTQYF. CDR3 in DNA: TGCGCCAGCAGCTTGGCCTTTCCAGATACGCAGTATTTT.

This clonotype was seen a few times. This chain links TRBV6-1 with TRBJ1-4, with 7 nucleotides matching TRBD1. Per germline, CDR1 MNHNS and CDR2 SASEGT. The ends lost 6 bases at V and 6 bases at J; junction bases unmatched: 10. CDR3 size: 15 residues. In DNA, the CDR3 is TGTGCCAGCAGACGCCCCGGGACAGAATATGAAAAACTGTTTTTT. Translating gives CASRRPGTEYEKLFF.

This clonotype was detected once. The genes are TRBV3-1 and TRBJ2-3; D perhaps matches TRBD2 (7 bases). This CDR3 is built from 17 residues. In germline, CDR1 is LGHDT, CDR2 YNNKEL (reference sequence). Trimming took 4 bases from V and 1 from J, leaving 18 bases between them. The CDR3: CASSPRAGALGTDTQYF. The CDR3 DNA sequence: TGTGCCAGCAGCCCGCGGGCGGGGGCGTTGGGCACAGATACGCAGTATTTT.

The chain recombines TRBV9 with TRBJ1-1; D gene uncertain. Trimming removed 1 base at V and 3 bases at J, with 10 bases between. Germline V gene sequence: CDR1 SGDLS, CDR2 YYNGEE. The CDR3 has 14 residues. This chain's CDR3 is CASSVIGADTEAFF. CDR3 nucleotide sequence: TGTGCCAGCAGCGTAATCGGAGCGGACACTGAAGCTTTCTTT.

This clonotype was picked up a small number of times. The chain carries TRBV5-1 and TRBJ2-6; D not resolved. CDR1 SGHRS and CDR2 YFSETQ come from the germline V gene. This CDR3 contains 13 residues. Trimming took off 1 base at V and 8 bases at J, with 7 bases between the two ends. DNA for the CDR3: TGCGCCAGCAGCTTGTCCGCGACCAACGTCCTGACTTTC. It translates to CASSLSATNVLTF.

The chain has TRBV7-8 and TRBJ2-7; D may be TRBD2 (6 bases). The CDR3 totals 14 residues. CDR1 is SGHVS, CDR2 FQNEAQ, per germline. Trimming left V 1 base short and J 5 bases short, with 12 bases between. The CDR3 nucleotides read TGTGCCAGCAGCTTAGTAGGAGGGAATAACGAGCAGTACTTC. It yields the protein CASSLVGGNNEQYF.

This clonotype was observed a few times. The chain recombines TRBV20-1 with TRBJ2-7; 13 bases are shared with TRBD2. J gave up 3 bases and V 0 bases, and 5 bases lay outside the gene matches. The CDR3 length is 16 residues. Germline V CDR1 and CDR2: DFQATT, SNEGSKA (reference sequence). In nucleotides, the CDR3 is TGCAGTGCTAGAGATCTTACTAGCGGGGGGGACTACGAGCAGTACGTC. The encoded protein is CSARDLTSGGDYEQYV.

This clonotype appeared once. CDR3 DNA sequence: TGTGCCAGCAGCCGCAGGTCTAGTGCTGGGGCCAACGTCCTGACTTTC. As protein: CASSRRSSAGANVLTF. The chain links TRBV12-3 or TRBV12-4 to TRBJ2-6; D remains ambiguous. V was clipped by 6 bases and J by 2 bases, with 14 bases between them. This CDR3 spans 16 amino acids.

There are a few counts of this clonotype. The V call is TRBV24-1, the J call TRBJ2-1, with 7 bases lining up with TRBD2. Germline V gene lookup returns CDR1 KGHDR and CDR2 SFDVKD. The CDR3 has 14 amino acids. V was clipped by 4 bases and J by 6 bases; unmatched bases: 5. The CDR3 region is CATSDLTSSNEQFF. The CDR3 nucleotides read TGTGCCACCAGTGACCTGACTAGCAGCAATGAGCAGTTCTTC.

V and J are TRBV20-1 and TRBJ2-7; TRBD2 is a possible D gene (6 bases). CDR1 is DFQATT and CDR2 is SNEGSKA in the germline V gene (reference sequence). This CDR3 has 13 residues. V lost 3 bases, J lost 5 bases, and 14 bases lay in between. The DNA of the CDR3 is TGCAGTGCTAGTCTAGCGCCCGCCGACGAGCAGTACTTC. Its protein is CSASLAPADEQYF.

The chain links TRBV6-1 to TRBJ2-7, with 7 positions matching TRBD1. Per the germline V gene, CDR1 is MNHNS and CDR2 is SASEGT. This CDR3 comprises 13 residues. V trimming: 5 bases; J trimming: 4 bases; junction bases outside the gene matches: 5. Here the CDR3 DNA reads TGTGCCAGCAGTAGGGGGCTTGGATACGAGCAGTACTTC. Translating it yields CASSRGLGYEQYF.

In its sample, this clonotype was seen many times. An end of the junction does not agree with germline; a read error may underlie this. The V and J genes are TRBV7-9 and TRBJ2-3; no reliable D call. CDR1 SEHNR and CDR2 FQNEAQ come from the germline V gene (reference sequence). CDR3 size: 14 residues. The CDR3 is CASSLAWSTDTQYF. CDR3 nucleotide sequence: TGCGCCAGCAGCTTGGCTTGGTCCACAGATACGCAGTATTTT.

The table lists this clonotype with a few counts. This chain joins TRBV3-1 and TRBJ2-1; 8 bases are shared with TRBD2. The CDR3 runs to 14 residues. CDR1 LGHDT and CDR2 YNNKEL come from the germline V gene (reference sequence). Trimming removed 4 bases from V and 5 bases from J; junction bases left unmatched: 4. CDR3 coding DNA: TGTGCCAGCAGCCGAGCGGGAGTGAACAATGAGCAGTTCTTC. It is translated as CASSRAGVNNEQFF.

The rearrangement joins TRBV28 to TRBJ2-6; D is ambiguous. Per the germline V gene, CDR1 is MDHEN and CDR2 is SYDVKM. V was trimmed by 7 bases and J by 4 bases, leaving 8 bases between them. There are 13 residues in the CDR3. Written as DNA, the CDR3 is TGTGCCAGCACCCTGGCGGGGGCCAACGTCCTGACTTTC. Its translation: CASTLAGANVLTF.

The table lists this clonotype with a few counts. CDR3 sequence reads: CASSLGGAFNEQFF. The CDR3, as DNA: TGTGCCAGCAGCTTAGGGGGGGCGTTCAATGAGCAGTTCTTC. The chain recombines TRBV7-9 with TRBJ2-1; perhaps D is TRBD1 or TRBD2 (6 bases each). Germline CDR1 is SEHNR and CDR2 is FQNEAQ (reference sequence). The CDR3 spans 14 residues. Trimming cost V 1 base and J 6 bases, with 10 bases left between them.

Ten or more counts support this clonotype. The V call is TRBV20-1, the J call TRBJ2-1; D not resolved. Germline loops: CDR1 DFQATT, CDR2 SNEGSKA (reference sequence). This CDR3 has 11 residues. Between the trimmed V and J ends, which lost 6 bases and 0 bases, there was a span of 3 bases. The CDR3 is CSAVSYNEQFF. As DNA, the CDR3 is TGCAGTGCCGTCTCCTACAATGAGCAGTTCTTC.

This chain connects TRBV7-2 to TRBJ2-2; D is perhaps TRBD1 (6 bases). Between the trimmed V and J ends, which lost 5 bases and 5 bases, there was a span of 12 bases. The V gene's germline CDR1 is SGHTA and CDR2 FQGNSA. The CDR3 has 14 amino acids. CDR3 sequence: CASSPHRETGELFF. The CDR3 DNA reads TGTGCCAGCAGCCCTCACAGGGAAACCGGGGAGCTGTTTTTT.

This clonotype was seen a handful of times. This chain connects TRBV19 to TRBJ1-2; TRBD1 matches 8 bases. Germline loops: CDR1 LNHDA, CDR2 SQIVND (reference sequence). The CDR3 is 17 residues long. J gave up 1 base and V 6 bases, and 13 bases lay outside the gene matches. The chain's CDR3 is CASSADAGTGLNYGYTF. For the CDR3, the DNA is TGTGCCAGTAGCGCCGACGCCGGGACAGGCCTTAACTATGGCTACACCTTC.

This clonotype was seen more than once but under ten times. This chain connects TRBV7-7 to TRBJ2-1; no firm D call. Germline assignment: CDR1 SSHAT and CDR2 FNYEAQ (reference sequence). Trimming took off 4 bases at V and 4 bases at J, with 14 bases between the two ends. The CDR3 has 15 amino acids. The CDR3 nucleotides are TGTGCCAGCAGCTCACTTATGGCTTCTTACAATGAGCAGTTCTTC. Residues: CASSSLMASYNEQFF.

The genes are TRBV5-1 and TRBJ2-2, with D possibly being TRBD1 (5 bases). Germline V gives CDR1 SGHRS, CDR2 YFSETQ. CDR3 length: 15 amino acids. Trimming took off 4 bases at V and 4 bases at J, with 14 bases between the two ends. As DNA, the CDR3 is TGCGCCAGCAGCACTTTGCAGGGTTCCACCGGGGAGCTGTTTTTT. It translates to CASSTLQGSTGELFF.

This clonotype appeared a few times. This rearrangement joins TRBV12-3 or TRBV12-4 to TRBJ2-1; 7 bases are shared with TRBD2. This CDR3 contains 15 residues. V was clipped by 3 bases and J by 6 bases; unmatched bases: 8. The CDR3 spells CASSFLASGANEQFF. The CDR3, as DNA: TGTGCCAGCAGTTTTCTGGCTAGCGGAGCCAATGAGCAGTTCTTC.

The CDR3 sequence is CASSSRVAKNIQYF. The DNA for the CDR3 is TGTGCCAGCAGCTCGAGGGTAGCCAAAAACATTCAGTACTTC. The genes are TRBV12-3 or TRBV12-4 and TRBJ2-4, with a possible D match to TRBD2 (5 bases). The CDR3 length is 14 residues. V gave up 6 bases and J gave up 0 bases, with 9 bases separating them.